These 21 T cell receptor beta chains were all obtained from the same sample, sequenced in a study of shared clonotypes between healthy human individuals. Assay used: immunoSEQ multiplex PCR; TCRdb lists only in-frame clones, some missing. The repertoire holds about 2.3 million clones, with less than 95% as singletons. The sequenced sample was naive CD4+ T cells from PBMCs. Indicated subset: CD45RA+ positively selected. The receptor set was obtained from a man between 18 and 35 years old in good health. Some clones in this sample may be carry-over from other donors' samples.

The rearrangement uses TRBV2 and TRBJ2-2; D is perhaps TRBD1 (5 bases). Germline V gene lookup returns CDR1 SNHLY and CDR2 FYNNEI. The CDR3 covers 12 residues. V was cut by 6 bases and J by 7 bases, with 9 bases left in between. The CDR3 DNA follows: TGTGCCAGCAGACCCGACAGCGGGGAGCTGTTTTTT. Amino acids: CASRPDSGELFF. Complete variable domain (other parts from reference TRBV2 and TRBJ2-2): EPEVTQTPSHQVTQMGQEVILRCVPISNHLYFYWYRQILGQKVEFLVSFYNNEISEKSEIFDDQFSVERPDGSNFTLKIRSTKLEDSAMYFCASRPDSGELFFGEGSRLTVL.

V is TRBV2 and J is TRBJ2-7; the D gene is possibly TRBD1 (5 bases). This CDR3 spans 13 amino acids. V was pared by 7 bases and J by 6 bases, with 16 bases between. Per the germline V gene, CDR1 is SNHLY and CDR2 is FYNNEI. CDR3 protein: CASIRTLASEQYF. The CDR3 bases are TGTGCCAGCATCCGGACATTAGCCTCCGAGCAGTACTTC.

The DNA for the CDR3 is TGTGCCAGCTCACCGCCCAATTTACCGAACACTGAAGCTTTCTTT. Protein: CASSPPNLPNTEAFF. V usage is TRBV18 and J usage is TRBJ1-1, with D uncertain. V lost 3 bases and J 1 base, leaving 12 bases between the germline ends. The CDR3 runs to 15 residues. Germline-derived CDR1 and CDR2 are KGHSH and LQKENI.

The chain joins TRBV28 to TRBJ2-3; D is ambiguous. V was shortened by 3 bases and J by 2 bases, with 15 bases between the two germline ends. The CDR3 contains 16 residues. The germline CDR1 and CDR2 sequences are MDHEN and SYDVKM. The CDR3: CASSFWGETPTDTQYF. As DNA, the CDR3 is TGTGCCAGCAGTTTCTGGGGTGAAACCCCCACAGATACGCAGTATTTT.

This sequence joins TRBV19 and TRBJ2-5, with D possibly called TRBD1 or TRBD2 (5 bases each). Deletions cut 6 bases from V and 4 bases from J, with 12 bases between. CDR3 size: 13 residues. CDR1 and CDR2 (germline): LNHDA, SQIVND (reference sequence). CDR3 region: CASRPGPGETQYF. The CDR3 DNA follows: TGTGCCAGTAGACCGGGACCCGGAGAGACCCAGTACTTC.

This chain links TRBV7-6 with TRBJ1-1; 10 nucleotides match TRBD1. Germline CDR1 is SGHVS and CDR2 is FNYEAQ. The CDR3 length is 14 residues. With 4 bases clipped from V and 7 bases from J, the junction kept 6 bases outside the gene matches. The CDR3 bases are TGTGCCAGCAGCTGGGGGGACAGGGGATATGAAGCTTTCTTT. Amino acid sequence: CASSWGDRGYEAFF. Variable domain in full (rest from reference TRBV7-6 and TRBJ1-1): GAGVSQSPRYKVTKRGQDVALRCDPISGHVSLYWYRQALGQGPEFLTYFNYEAQQDKSGLPNDRFSAERPEGSISTLTIQRTEQRDSAMYRCASSWGDRGYEAFFGQGTRLTVV.

The chain recombines TRBV6-6 with TRBJ2-5, with 7 bases that match TRBD1. The CDR3 sequence is 16 residues long. CDR1 is MNHNY, CDR2 SVGAGI, per germline (reference sequence). Trimming cost V 6 bases and J 1 base; bases outside gene matches: 11. CDR3 DNA: TGTGCCAGCAGCCTCCCAGCACGGGACAGCCAAGAGACCCAGTACTTC. It encodes CASSLPARDSQETQYF.

In regard to this clone: Other DNA sequences from this sample encode an identical CDR3 as well. The CDR3 nucleotides read TGTGCCAGCAGCGTAGCGGGCGGGAGTAGCTACGAGCAGTACTTC. Translating gives CASSVAGGSSYEQYF. This chain joins TRBV9 and TRBJ2-7, with 7 bases lining up with TRBD2. CDR3 length: 15 amino acids. The V segment lost 0 bases and the J segment 3 bases; nucleotides outside the gene matches: 6. Germline V gene lookup returns CDR1 SGDLS and CDR2 YYNGEE.

The chain joins TRBV7-3 to TRBJ2-7, with 9 positions matching TRBD1. The CDR3 is 13 amino acids. Germline CDR1 SGHTA, CDR2 FQGTGA. J lost 7 bases, V lost 5 bases, and 6 bases had no gene match. The CDR3 sequence: CASSLQGAREQYF. CDR3 coding DNA: TGTGCCAGCAGCCTACAGGGGGCGAGAGAGCAGTACTTC.

The chain couples TRBV11-2 to TRBJ1-1; TRBD1 might be the D (6 bases). Germline-derived CDR1 and CDR2 are SGHAT and FQNNGV. The V gene lost 3 bases and the J gene lost 1 base, with 9 bases spanning the gap. This CDR3 has 14 amino acids. CDR3 sequence reads: CASSFARGNTEAFF. CDR3 bases: TGTGCCAGCAGCTTTGCCAGGGGGAACACTGAAGCTTTCTTT.

As regards this clone: At the DNA level, this CDR3 is encoded by other sequences in the same sample as well. The J gene is TRBJ2-7, the V gene TRBV6-6; D ambiguous. V dropped 0 bases and J dropped 6 bases, with 6 bases sitting between them. Germline loops: CDR1 MNHNY, CDR2 SVGAGI (reference sequence). This CDR3 contains 12 residues. The CDR3 sequence is CASSYSTSEQYF. Written as DNA, the CDR3 is TGTGCCAGCAGTTACTCGACAAGCGAGCAGTACTTC.

The chain is built from TRBV6-1 and TRBJ2-7; 8 nucleotides align to TRBD2. V trimming: 9 bases; J trimming: 1 base; junction bases outside the gene matches: 11. The CDR3 totals 15 residues. In germline, CDR1 is MNHNS, CDR2 SASEGT. The CDR3 loop reads CASNAGTSPSYEQYF. CDR3 in DNA: TGTGCCAGTAACGCCGGGACTAGTCCTTCCTACGAGCAGTACTTC.

In the case of this clone: The same CDR3 arises from other DNA sequences in this sample as well. The chain employs TRBV5-1 and TRBJ2-1; 7 bases line up with TRBD2. The V gene end was trimmed by 0 bases and the J gene end by 3 bases; junction bases not matched to a gene: 3. The CDR3 extends over 15 amino acids. The germline gives CDR1 SGHRS, CDR2 YFSETQ. The CDR3 DNA is TGCGCCAGCAGCTTGGGGCTAGCGGACTACAATGAGCAGTTCTTC. It is translated as CASSLGLADYNEQFF.

The rearrangement joins TRBV15 to TRBJ2-7; the D gene is possibly TRBD1 (6 bases). There are 15 residues in the CDR3. V shed 3 bases and J shed 1 base, with 13 bases lying between them. Germline V gene sequence: CDR1 LNHNV, CDR2 YYDKDF (reference sequence). CDR3 in amino acids: CATSSGRDTSYEQYF. For the CDR3, the DNA is TGTGCCACCAGCAGTGGCCGGGACACTTCCTACGAGCAGTACTTC.

In nucleotides, the CDR3 is TGTGCCAGCAGCTTGCCCCCGAATAGCGGCACCTTC. Amino acids: CASSLPPNSGTF. This chain uses TRBV7-8 with TRBJ1-2; D gene unclear. The germline V and J ends were trimmed by 3 bases and 13 bases, with 15 bases remaining between them. The germline CDR1 and CDR2 sequences are SGHVS and FQNEAQ. The CDR3 consists of 12 residues.

This clone was observed once. The V and J genes are TRBV30 and TRBJ2-3; the D gene is possibly TRBD1 (5 bases). V was clipped by 2 bases and J by 0 bases, with 9 bases between them. The CDR3 extends over 14 amino acids. The germline V gene encodes CDR1 GTSNPN and CDR2 SVGIG (reference sequence). The DNA of the CDR3 is TGTGCCTGGAGTATTCAGGGAAGCACAGATACGCAGTATTTT. Its translation: CAWSIQGSTDTQYF.

The chain is built from TRBV15 and TRBJ2-1; tentatively, D is TRBD2 (6 bases). The CDR3 has 16 residues. V was trimmed by 1 base and J by 2 bases, leaving 12 bases between them. Per the germline V gene, CDR1 is LNHNV and CDR2 is YYDKDF (reference sequence). The CDR3 nucleotides read TGTGCCACCAGCAGAGGGGTCCAGCGGGCCTACAATGAGCAGTTCTTC. This gives the protein CATSRGVQRAYNEQFF.

The V and J genes are TRBV29-1 and TRBJ2-7; 8 bases line up with TRBD1. CDR3 length: 12 residues. Germline trimming cut 7 bases from V and 2 bases from J; bases unmatched to any gene: 4. Looked up from germline, CDR1 is SQVTM and CDR2 is ANQGSEA. CDR3 protein: CSAGQDPYEQYF. The CDR3 DNA follows: TGCAGCGCGGGACAGGACCCCTACGAGCAGTACTTC.

The V and J genes are TRBV5-1 and TRBJ1-2; D unresolved. CDR1 SGHRS and CDR2 YFSETQ come from the germline V gene. The CDR3 is 14 residues long. V was cut by 0 bases and J by 5 bases, with 11 bases left in between. The CDR3 nucleotides are TGCGCCAGCAGCTTGGAACCCCGCCCTTATGGCTACACCTTC. As protein: CASSLEPRPYGYTF.

The V and J genes are TRBV7-9 and TRBJ1-6; 7 bases agree with TRBD1. J lost 10 bases, V lost 5 bases, and 8 bases had no gene match. The CDR3 loop spans 14 amino acids. Germline loops: CDR1 SEHNR, CDR2 FQNEAQ (reference sequence). In nucleotides, the CDR3 is TGTGCCAGCAGCCCAGACAGGGACGGATCACCCCTCCACTTT. Protein sequence: CASSPDRDGSPLHF.

This chain links TRBV28 with TRBJ2-1, with 8 bases fitting TRBD1. Germline V gene sequence: CDR1 MDHEN, CDR2 SYDVKM. J was trimmed by 7 bases and V by 2 bases; bases with no gene match: 4. The CDR3 covers 14 residues. CDR3 bases: TGTGCCAGCAGTTTAACAGGGGGATGGAATGAGCAGTTCTTC. Residues: CASSLTGGWNEQFF.